A single TCR beta chain is shown here with its context. What this receptor recognizes is not known. No qualities accompany the bases; no much larger clone lies one base away. Libraries were prepared through the immunoSEQ multiplex PCR assay. For the multiplex PCR, a mixture combining 60 forward primers for TCR Vbeta segments and 13 reverse primers for TCR Jbeta segments was used. A multiplex PCR assay on genomic DNA amplified the CDR3 region of rearranged TCR beta genes. The Illumina HiSeq System was used to sequence the amplified TCR beta libraries as 87-base-pair reads. The paper's data handling went like this. Across the roughly 670 repertoires, a later analysis counted around 80 million unique TCR beta chains, around 10 million of which were shared by at least two donors. To remove PCR and sequencing errors, raw reads were error-corrected and collapsed into unique sequences using a nearest-neighbor algorithm that merged closely related sequences. V, D and J gene segments were assigned by aligning CDR3 sequences to IMGT reference sequences. For a sequence to be retained, a match of at least six nucleotides was required to both a V gene segment and a J gene segment. Rearrangements were called productive when the CDR3 lacked stop codons and stayed in frame with V and J; all others were non-productive. CDR3 was defined according to IMGT convention as the region running from the second conserved V-encoded cysteine to the conserved J-encoded phenylalanine. In an earlier analysis of around 570 of the donors, sequences lacking an unambiguous match to a single V gene segment were excluded. In an earlier analysis of some 590 of the donors, V segments were called functional above 56.7% productive rearrangements and were called segregating when the between-donor standard deviation exceeded 5%. To diagnose cytomegalovirus status from the catalog of TCR beta chain sequences, a statistical classification framework was built. A later analysis assigned V and J genes by comparing TCR nucleotide sequences with IMGT/GENE-DB human TR gene sequences. In a later analysis, CDR3 sequences and most-parsimonious VDJ recombination scenarios were assigned using the TCRdist pipeline. In a later analysis, each TCR beta chain was defined by its CDR3 amino acid sequence together with its V-gene family, and reads without a unique V-gene family were excluded. In a later analysis, 500 to 650 highly shared, low-generation-probability nucleotide sequences were removed to address suspected cross-contamination and a sequencing artifact. A later analysis calculated a clonal expansion index for each public chain from normalized within-repertoire ranks of inferred template counts. In a later analysis, generation probabilities were computed using a VDJ recombination model fitted to out-of-frame rearrangements, and the results were checked against IGoR. A later analysis scored TCR-TCR, TCR-HLA and TCR-CMV co-occurrence with hypergeometric tests, applying a repertoire-size bias correction to TCR pairs. To estimate false discovery rates, a later analysis permuted the HLA or CMV assignments 20 times. In a later analysis, co-occurring TCRs were grouped using DBSCAN, and TCRdist sequence similarity was added for clustering within HLA-allele-positive subsets. For co-occurrence clustering, repertoires with fewer than 30,000 or more than 120,000 public chains were excluded, along with five repertoires with anomalous nucleotide sharing. TCRdb stores this immuneACCESS table with in-frame sequences only. Part of the clones is absent; in the studies checked, under half of the shortfall reflects unresolved V genes, and no reason is known for the rest. The V and J calls and the clone size are those of that table, but D and trimming were determined from the DNA. This sample comprises about 130,000 clones, around 78% of them detected only once. In total, the top ten clones hold 4.5% to 5% of the sample.

This entry comes from a study of cytomegalovirus exposure and HLA in healthy donors (dated by TCRdb to 2017 to 2019). In the study overall: According to an earlier analysis of 550 to 750 of the donors, some 180 million T cells yielded 95 million to 140 million unique TCR beta sequences and approximately 300 Gb of sequence data. About 320 gigabases of sequencing data and some 85 million unique TCR sequences were included in an early release covering several hundred HLA-typed donors. Of the roughly 400 genotyped donors, over 70% fell in the genetic ancestry cluster associated with self-reported Caucasian donors. The study aimed to test whether cataloging public T cell receptors could reveal signatures of past pathogen exposure. The study profiled the T cell repertoires of under 700 subjects by immunosequencing and related them to cytomegalovirus serostatus. Besides the first cohort of approximately 670 subjects, a separate validation cohort made up of roughly 130 different subjects was used. To predict cytomegalovirus infection status, the study combined high-throughput TCR immunosequencing, statistical association of individual TCRs with disease status, and machine learning. A later analysis re-examined previously published TCR beta repertoires from roughly 720 donors and added high-resolution HLA genotyping to investigate patterns of TCR occurrence. Rather than drawing on any new phenotypic data, the later analysis identified candidate immune exposures from TCR beta sequences and the way those sequences occurred across donors. To decide whether each TCR beta V gene segment behaved as functional or pseudogenic, an earlier analysis of approximately 620 of the donors relied on high-throughput TCR beta sequencing. Donor age, sex, ethnicity and CMV serostatus were compiled alongside the repertoire data. In a later genetic analysis, genome-wide SNP genotypes for about three fifths of the roughly 670 donors were used, and that subset was treated as a discovery cohort. All discovery cohort repertoires had been generated using a single sequencing platform. Both class I and class II loci were covered by HLA typing, at four-digit resolution. The number of typed donors differed by locus: roughly 629-640 for A, B, C, DRB1 and DQB1; 522 for DQA1; approximately 600 for DPA1; and around 450 for DPB1. Five DR-DQ haplotypes were handled as single units for association and clustering, since linkage in the cohort was strong. Across 398 genotyped donors of the cohort, an average of roughly 250,000 unique TCR beta nucleotide sequences per donor were sequenced, and 15% to 20% of those sequences were non-productive.

On the study overall, not on this receptor specifically: A further reported finding was that TCR beta sequences accurately predicted the HLA-A and HLA-B alleles for most subjects in the first cohort. According to a later genetic analysis, donors in an Asian-associated ancestry cluster had fewer N-insertions in productive TCRs than the approximately 700-donor mean. Correlated functional status among segregating V segments might reflect linkage disequilibrium, but an unknown experimental factor could not be ruled out. In both the original and validation cohorts, the classifier was reported to diagnose cytomegalovirus status with high specificity and sensitivity. Only TCR beta chains were sequenced in this cohort, and the absence of alpha or paired-chain data limited detectable features. The authors suggested that the approach could potentially be generalized to other disease states and immunological phenotypes. In a later analysis, HLA-associated TCR beta chains showed more clonal expansion and lower generation probabilities than non-associated chains that were equally common. In an earlier analysis of a few hundred of the donors, most TCR beta V segments were observed in productive rearrangements about 90% or about 30% of the time, broadly matching IMGT annotations. A cluster of highly shared sequence variants was judged likely to be a technical artifact of the sequencing pipeline. Most TCR sequences were observed very rarely across donors, whereas some public TCRs were present in many individuals. The only immune exposure information available for the cohort was CMV serostatus. Approximately 16 rarely observed V segments, including chromosome 9 orphons, were excluded from the earlier analysis of about 500 of the donors because counts were too low. A later analysis reported that several top co-occurrence clusters appeared linked to parvovirus B19, influenza, CMV and Epstein-Barr virus. Some IMGT-functional V segments, including TRBV6-2 and TRBV6-3, could not be distinguished by the 87-base-pair reads and were therefore excluded. In a later genetic analysis, a missense DCLRE1C variant was associated with V-gene and J-gene trimming of TCR beta chains, and the association was replicated in an independent cohort. In the study, about 150 TCR beta chains were listed as associated with cytomegalovirus. A later analysis found that TCR association rates varied across HLA loci, with DRB1 alleles showing the most associated TCRs and HLA-C alleles the fewest. When HLA alleles, especially DR and DQ, strongly co-occurred, attributing TCR associations to individual alleles was difficult. Three of the identified cytomegalovirus-associated TCR beta chains were confirmed in vitro to be specific for cytomegalovirus antigens. A later analysis associated about 17,000 TCR beta sequences with specific HLA alleles at a false discovery rate of 0.05. Sequencing depth was assumed to be roughly uniform across donors in the presence/absence analyses, though that assumption may not hold. In a later analysis, most CMV-associated TCR beta chains were found to appear HLA-restricted, with HLA associations seemingly driven largely by CMV exposure. Because HLA typing was unavailable for some donors at each locus, only the typed subset was used in association tests.

At the junction V is shortened by 5 bases and J by 5 bases; bases outside the gene matches: 17. The CDR3 spans 18 residues, from the cysteine through the phenylalanine. This entry keeps only the CDR3 DNA: 54 bases, framed from base 1. Via the germline V gene, CDR1 is MDHEN and CDR2 SYDVKM. The cohort comprised 550 to 700 healthy bone marrow donors. All cohort members were sampled while nominally healthy, although unrecorded immune exposures were likely present. The donor tested CMV seropositive and was one of the 289 seropositive cohort members. Each donor provided a peripheral blood sample, and peripheral blood mononuclear cells were used for TCR beta sequencing. Genomic DNA extraction from the blood cell samples was performed with the Qiagen DNeasy Blood Extraction Kit.

The sequence joins TRBV28 to TRBJ2-5; 10 central bases correspond to TRBD2. This receptor was identified in a man between 60 and 75 years old in good health and CMV-seropositive. The specimen sequenced was PBMCs. Here is the DNA: TGTGCCAGCAGTACAAACCTCAGGACTAAGGGACTAGCGGAGACCCAGTACTTC. This gives the protein CASSTNLRTKGLAETQYF. Reference TRBV28 and TRBJ2-5 proteins supply the regions before and after the CDR3; the full variable domain is: DVKVTQSSRYLVKRTGEKVFLECVQDMDHENMFWYRQDPGLGLRLIYFSYDVKMKEKGDIPEGYSVSREKKERFSLILESASTNQTSMYLCASSTNLRTKGLAETQYFGPGTRLLVL.